Each of the 30 T cell receptor beta chains below was sequenced from the same sample in a study of shared clonotypes between healthy human individuals. Generated by immunoSEQ multiplex PCR, the TCRdb table keeps only in-frame clones and is missing some. The data hold some 530,000 clones, with around 73% observed a single time. Sequenced input: PBMCs. The receptors shown here come from a woman in her thirties or forties in good health. Some clones in this sample may be carry-over from other donors' samples.

Relative to its sample, this clone is medium-sized (0.01 to 0.1%). The same CDR3 can be traced to other DNA sequences in this sample. This chain uses TRBV20-1 with TRBJ2-7; D unclear. V was pared by 6 bases and J by 4 bases, with 7 bases between. Germline V CDR1 and CDR2: DFQATT, SNEGSKA (reference sequence). CDR3 length: 10 amino acids. CDR3 sequence reads: CSALGYEQYF. CDR3 bases: TGCAGTGCCTTAGGGTACGAGCAGTACTTC.

V is TRBV7-3 and J is TRBJ2-1; D ambiguous. The CDR3 length is 13 residues. V was trimmed by 4 bases and J by 5 bases, leaving 9 bases between them. Germline CDR1 reads SGHTA; CDR2 reads FQGTGA. CDR3 bases: TGTGCCAGCAGCTCCGACCGAGACAATGAGCAGTTCTTC. Its protein is CASSSDRDNEQFF.

Concerning this clone itself: The identical CDR3 is also encoded by other nucleotide sequences in the sample. The V gene is TRBV6-6, the J gene TRBJ2-7; TRBD1 is a possible D gene (6 bases). V was trimmed by 2 bases and J by 1 base, leaving 9 bases between them. CDR1 and CDR2 from the germline V gene are MNHNY and SVGAGI (reference sequence). The CDR3 extends over 14 amino acids. DNA of the CDR3: TGTGCCAGCAGTTACGGTCAGGGGTCCTACGAGCAGTACTTC. This sequence encodes CASSYGQGSYEQYF.

V usage is TRBV2 and J usage is TRBJ2-7, with D possibly TRBD2 on 6 matching bases. Trimming removed 4 bases at V and 0 bases at J, with 7 bases between. CDR1 and CDR2 from the germline V gene are SNHLY and FYNNEI. The CDR3 contains 13 residues. This CDR3 reads CASSGRGSYEQYF. Here the CDR3 DNA reads TGTGCCAGCAGTGGGAGGGGCTCCTACGAGCAGTACTTC.

This clone was found once. The chain recombines TRBV5-1 with TRBJ2-3; D is undetermined. The V end was cut by 2 bases, the J end by 3 bases, with 19 bases between. The CDR3 spans 17 residues. CDR1 and CDR2 from the germline V gene are SGHRS and YFSETQ. In DNA form, the CDR3 reads TGCGCCAGCAGCTTAGGCCCGGGTCTTCGTGATACAGATACGCAGTATTTT. Its translation: CASSLGPGLRDTDTQYF. The full variable domain, in which reference TRBV5-1 and TRBJ2-3 provide the parts outside the CDR3, is KAGVTQTPRYLIKTRGQQVTLSCSPISGHRSVSWYQQTPGQGLQFLFEYFSETQRNKGNFPGRFSGRQFSNSRSEMNVSTLELGDSALYLCASSLGPGLRDTDTQYFGPGTRLTVL.

On this clone itself: A far larger clone is off by one base, so a read error is likely. V is TRBV5-4 and J is TRBJ2-1; the D is unclear. The CDR3 loop spans 11 amino acids. Germline V gene data show CDR1 as SGHNT and CDR2 as YYREEE (reference sequence). This CDR3 is CASSPRNEQLF. The CDR3 DNA is TGTGCCAGCAGCCCCCGCAATGAGCAGCTCTTC. The full variable domain, its missing parts supplied by reference TRBV5-4 and TRBJ2-1, is ETGVTQSPTHLIKTRGQQVTLRCSSQSGHNTVSWYQQALGQGPQFIFQYYREEENGRGNFPPRFSGLQFPNYSSELNVNALELDDSALYLCASSPRNEQLFGPGTRLTVL.

A remark on this clone: Only one base separates this from a far larger clonotype, so it likely reflects a read error. The sample holds other DNA sequences that translate to the same CDR3. V gene TRBV11-2 combines with J gene TRBJ2-3; TRBD2 aligns across 12 bases. The CDR3 runs 19 residues. With V trimmed by 3 bases and J by 0 bases, 10 bases remained unmatched. CDR1 is SGHAT and CDR2 is FQNNGV in the germline V gene. The CDR3 spells CASSFERTLAGGSTDTQYF. The CDR3 DNA follows: TGTGCCAGCAGCTTCGAACGGACGCTAGCGGGGGGGAGCACAGATACGCAGTATTTT.

The V and J genes are TRBV18 and TRBJ1-2; D gene uncertain. The CDR3 runs 15 residues. Per the germline V gene, CDR1 is KGHSH and CDR2 is LQKENI. Trimming left V 6 bases short and J 8 bases short, with 22 bases between. CDR3 region: CASSPLDPRRGGYTF. The CDR3, as DNA: TGTGCCAGCTCGCCCCTGGACCCACGAAGAGGGGGCTACACCTTC.

This clone occurred once. J is TRBJ1-4 and V is TRBV6-1; TRBD1 matches at 8 bases. Germline V lookup: CDR1 MNHNS, CDR2 SASEGT. The CDR3 contains 20 residues. Trimming cost V 2 bases and J 1 base; bases outside gene matches: 15. CDR3 in DNA: TGTGCCAGCAGTGAATTCCCCCGTGGACAGGGTACGGAAACTAATGAAAAACTGTTTTTT. It encodes CASSEFPRGQGTETNEKLFF.

The V and J genes are TRBV19 and TRBJ1-4; the match to TRBD1 covers 10 bases. The CDR3 has 14 residues. V was clipped by 5 bases and J by 8 bases; unmatched bases: 5. The germline CDR1 and CDR2 sequences are LNHDA and SQIVND (reference sequence). The CDR3 loop reads CASSGGDRGEKLFF. The DNA of the CDR3 is TGTGCCAGTAGTGGGGGGGACAGGGGCGAAAAACTGTTTTTT.

The genes are TRBV7-9 and TRBJ2-2; 8 bases map to TRBD1. In germline, CDR1 is SEHNR, CDR2 FQNEAQ (reference sequence). There are 15 residues in the CDR3. V was clipped by 4 bases and J by 1 base; unmatched bases: 2. CDR3 bases: TGTGCCAGCAGCTCACAGGGGGTGAACACCGGGGAGCTGTTTTTT. This sequence encodes CASSSQGVNTGELFF.

The V and J genes are TRBV5-4 and TRBJ2-5, with TRBD1 matching 7 bases. Unmatched junction bases numbered 5, after V lost 2 bases and J lost 1 base. This CDR3 region has 15 residues. Germline CDR1 reads SGHNT; CDR2 reads YYREEE (reference sequence). CDR3 DNA sequence: TGTGCCAGCAGCTTAACAGGGGTGGTCCAAGAGACCCAGTACTTC. Its protein product is CASSLTGVVQETQYF.

This rearrangement joins TRBV9 to TRBJ2-7, with D tentatively TRBD1 (6 bases). The CDR3 spans 15 residues. Trimming took off 0 bases at V and 2 bases at J, with 12 bases between the two ends. The germline CDR1 and CDR2 sequences are SGDLS and YYNGEE. Here the CDR3 reads CASSVGGTKAYEQYF. The CDR3 nucleotides are TGTGCCAGCAGCGTAGGAGGGACAAAAGCCTACGAGCAGTACTTC. Looking up the rest from reference TRBV9 and TRBJ2-7 gives the full variable domain: DSGVTQTPKHLITATGQRVTLRCSPRSGDLSVYWYQQSLDQGLQFLIQYYNGEERAKGNILERFSAQQFPDLHSELNLSSLELGDSALYFCASSVGGTKAYEQYFGPGTRLTVT.

The chain uses TRBV7-2 and TRBJ2-7; tentatively, D is TRBD1 (6 bases). The V and J ends lost 5 bases and 2 bases respectively, with 13 bases between them. The germline gives CDR1 SGHTA, CDR2 FQGNSA. This CDR3 contains 14 residues. The CDR3: CASSRRGQTYEQYF. In DNA, the CDR3 is TGTGCCAGCAGCCGGAGAGGACAGACCTACGAGCAGTACTTC.

The CDR3, as DNA: TGCGCCAGCAGCCTGGCAACAGGGGGGTCTGTCTACGAGCAGTACTTC. Encoded protein: CASSLATGGSVYEQYF. This chain joins TRBV5-1 and TRBJ2-7, with 8 bases lining up with TRBD1. The V gene end was trimmed by 4 bases and the J gene end by 3 bases; junction bases not matched to a gene: 12. This CDR3 has 16 residues. Germline CDR1 is SGHRS and CDR2 is YFSETQ.

V and J are TRBV15 and TRBJ2-5, with 8 nucleotides matching TRBD1. The last part of the DNA fits TRBJ2-7 better; the J call may be wrong. The CDR3 consists of 16 residues. CDR1 and CDR2 from the germline V gene are LNHNV and YYDKDF (reference sequence). Written as DNA, the CDR3 is TGTGCCACCAGCAGAGAGGGGGGACAGGTCTCCTACGAGCAGTACTTC. Translated: CATSREGGQVSYEQYF.

V and J are TRBV5-6 and TRBJ2-7; D may be TRBD1 or TRBD2 (6 bases each). The germline gives CDR1 SGHDT, CDR2 YYEEEE. V shed 4 bases and J shed 9 bases, with 17 bases lying between them. The CDR3 consists of 13 residues. CDR3 nucleotides: TGTGCCAGCAGCGGGGGGCTGGGGTCTGTGCAGTACTTC. Translated, it gives CASSGGLGSVQYF.

V is TRBV5-4 and J is TRBJ1-6; the D is unclear. The ends were cut back, 1 base at V and 4 bases at J, with 6 bases in the middle. The CDR3 loop spans 14 amino acids. In germline, CDR1 is SGHNT, CDR2 YYREEE (reference sequence). For the CDR3, the DNA is TGTGCCAGCAGCTTGCCCGATTATAATTCACCCCTCCACTTT. This gives the protein CASSLPDYNSPLHF. Full variable domain (rest looked up from reference TRBV5-4 and TRBJ1-6): ETGVTQSPTHLIKTRGQQVTLRCSSQSGHNTVSWYQQALGQGPQFIFQYYREEENGRGNFPPRFSGLQFPNYSSELNVNALELDDSALYLCASSLPDYNSPLHFGNGTRLTVT.

This clone came up once. The chain employs TRBV4-2 and TRBJ2-4; TRBD1 aligns across 9 bases. Germline-derived CDR1 and CDR2 are LGHNA and YNFKEQ. The junction had 12 bases not matched to a gene; V was cut back by 3 bases and J by 0 bases. The CDR3 totals 19 residues. In DNA, the CDR3 is TGTGCCAGCAGCCAGCTGGGACAGGGAGGTAACCAAGCCAAAAACATTCAGTACTTC. It encodes CASSQLGQGGNQAKNIQYF.

V and J are TRBV2 and TRBJ1-2; the D is unclear. Trimming stripped 3 bases from V and 4 bases from J, with 18 bases between. This CDR3 has 16 residues. The germline CDR1 and CDR2 sequences are SNHLY and FYNNEI. The CDR3 protein is CASSEGGGGPIYGYTF. The CDR3 nucleotides are TGTGCCAGCAGTGAGGGCGGAGGCGGCCCGATCTATGGCTACACCTTC.

V usage is TRBV5-1 and J usage is TRBJ1-1; 9 nucleotides line up with TRBD1. Trimming cost V 5 bases and J 3 bases; bases outside gene matches: 5. Germline V lookup: CDR1 SGHRS, CDR2 YFSETQ. The length of the CDR3 is 14 residues. The CDR3 sequence: CASRGTGWDTEAFF. In nucleotides, the CDR3 is TGCGCCAGCAGGGGGACAGGGTGGGACACTGAAGCTTTCTTT.

CDR3 in DNA: TGTGCCAGCAGTCTATCCGGGCCCGGGGGCGATGAGCAGTTCTTC. Protein: CASSLSGPGGDEQFF. The chain couples TRBV6-4 to TRBJ2-1, with D tentatively TRBD1 or TRBD2 (6 bases each). The V gene lost 5 bases and the J gene lost 8 bases, with 19 bases spanning the gap. The germline CDR1 and CDR2 sequences are MRHNA and SNTAGT. This CDR3 has 15 residues.

J is TRBJ2-3 and V is TRBV30, with 9 bases that match TRBD2. Unmatched junction bases numbered 13, after V lost 2 bases and J lost 4 bases. The CDR3 runs 17 residues. The germline V gene encodes CDR1 GTSNPN and CDR2 SVGIG (reference sequence). The CDR3 bases are TGTGCCTGGAGTCTGACTAGCGGAGTAGGAGGGCCAGATACGCAGTATTTT. It codes for CAWSLTSGVGGPDTQYF.

This clone is a singleton in its sample. This chain uses TRBV12-5 with TRBJ2-2; D may be TRBD2 (6 bases). This CDR3 has 13 amino acids. Per the germline V gene, CDR1 is LGHNT and CDR2 is FRNRAP. Trimming shortened V by 2 bases and J by 6 bases, and 7 bases separated the two germline ends. CDR3 residues: CASGLWGAGELFF. In DNA form, the CDR3 reads TGTGCTAGTGGTTTGTGGGGGGCCGGGGAGCTGTTTTTT. The variable domain in full, completed from reference TRBV12-5 and TRBJ2-2, reads DARVTQTPRHKVTEMGQEVTMRCQPILGHNTVFWYRQTMMQGLELLAYFRNRAPLDDSGMPKDRFSAEMPDATLATLKIQPSEPRDSAVYFCASGLWGAGELFFGEGSRLTVL.

The chain recombines TRBV27 with TRBJ1-4; D not certain. Trimming shortened V by 5 bases and J by 7 bases, and 17 bases separated the two germline ends. Germline V gene data show CDR1 as MNHEY and CDR2 as SMNVEV (reference sequence). CDR3 length: 15 residues. For the CDR3, the DNA is TGTGCCAGCAGTCCCCGGACCCACCGGGGTGAAAAACTGTTTTTT. Translating gives CASSPRTHRGEKLFF.

The chain joins TRBV19 to TRBJ2-3; D is possibly TRBD2 (6 bases). The CDR3 totals 16 residues. V lost 2 bases and J 5 bases, leaving 17 bases between the germline ends. The germline V gene encodes CDR1 LNHDA and CDR2 SQIVND (reference sequence). The CDR3 bases are TGTGCCAGTAGTATAACTAGCCGAGGAGGTGGAGATACGCAGTATTTT. It yields the protein CASSITSRGGGDTQYF.

The V and J genes are TRBV30 and TRBJ2-7; 10 bases match TRBD2. The J call may be wrong; the DNA end is better matched by TRBJ2-1. Germline V gives CDR1 GTSNPN, CDR2 SVGIG (reference sequence). CDR3 size: 15 residues. This chain's CDR3 is CAWSSGTSEGDEQFF. CDR3 bases: TGTGCCTGGAGTTCCGGGACTAGCGAGGGCGATGAGCAGTTCTTC.

As to this clone: Being one base from a much bigger clone, this may be a read error. J is TRBJ2-7 and V is TRBV29-1, with D possibly TRBD2 on 6 matching bases. Per germline, CDR1 SQVTM and CDR2 ANQGSEA. CDR3 length equals 13 residues. The V end was cut by 6 bases, the J end by 2 bases, with 14 bases between. Written as DNA, the CDR3 is TGCAGCGTCATCCGGGACTCCCCCTACGAGCAGTACTTC. Protein: CSVIRDSPYEQYF.

This clone was seen at least ten times. The chain is built from TRBV6-6 and TRBJ2-1; possible D gene TRBD2, 6 bases. Germline V gene sequence: CDR1 MNHNY, CDR2 SVGAGI (reference sequence). The CDR3 sequence is 15 residues long. V dropped 6 bases and J dropped 4 bases, with 16 bases sitting between them. The CDR3 region is CASRTGTQPYNEQFF. In nucleotides, the CDR3 is TGTGCCAGCAGGACCGGGACTCAACCTTACAATGAGCAGTTCTTC.

The chain recombines TRBV27 with TRBJ2-5; 7 positions match TRBD2. V shed 3 bases, J shed 5 bases, and the junction held 9 bases outside the gene matches. Per the germline V gene, CDR1 is MNHEY and CDR2 is SMNVEV (reference sequence). This CDR3 spans 15 amino acids. CDR3 in DNA: TGTGCCAGCAGTTTTCCGGGTCAGGGAGGGGAGACCCAGTACTTC. Encoded protein: CASSFPGQGGETQYF.